A selection of T cell receptor beta chains follows, all from one sample in a study of beta chain features in type 1 diabetes. Clones were read by immunoSEQ multiplex PCR, and TCRdb kept only the in-frame ones, dropping some. The table lists hundreds of thousands of clones, approximately 12% of them singletons, with roughly 0.015% in the top ten. Sequenced input: naive CD4+ T cells from blood. Receptor source: a man between 18 and 35 years old in good health. Each CDR3 is given with its conserved first and last residue. The order of the fields is V gene, J gene, D gene, clone size, CDR3 protein, CDR3 DNA. D genes are given only for firm matches. The listing skips clone size in some rows; elsewhere it reads once, few, many or a size class.

TRBV5-6,TRBJ2-7,TRBD1,few,CASSLAETGAEQYF,TGTGCCAGCAGCTTGGCCGAGACAGGGGCCGAGCAGTACTTC
TRBV19,TRBJ2-2,TRBD2,.,CASSTSSGRGAAGELFF,TGTGCCAGTAGTACCTCGTCGGGGCGGGGGGCGGCCGGGGAGCTGTTTTTT
TRBV5-1,TRBJ2-7,TRBD1,.,CASSLASRGHEQYF,TGCGCCAGCAGCCTGGCCTCGAGGGGGCACGAGCAGTACTTC
TRBV4-2,TRBJ1-5,.,few,CASSQDQGGILRAQHF,TGTGCCAGCAGCCAAGATCAAGGCGGGATACTTCGGGCCCAGCATTTT
TRBV30,TRBJ2-2,TRBD2,few,CAWSGTSGWAGELFF,TGTGCCTGGAGCGGGACTAGCGGGTGGGCCGGGGAGCTGTTTTTT
TRBV5-1,TRBJ2-7,TRBD1,.,CASRPRQGSYEQYF,TGCGCCAGCAGGCCCCGACAGGGGTCCTACGAGCAGTACTTC
TRBV7-9,TRBJ2-7,TRBD1,few,CASSPGTAIAYEQYF,TGTGCCAGCAGCCCCGGGACAGCCATTGCCTACGAGCAGTACTTC
TRBV5-1,TRBJ2-5,TRBD2,.,CASSLVPGGETQYF,TGCGCCAGCAGCTTGGTTCCGGGGGGTGAGACCCAGTACTTC
TRBV28,TRBJ2-1,.,few,CASSSPQGNNNEQFF,TGTGCCAGCAGTTCCCCGCAGGGGAATAACAATGAGCAGTTCTTC
TRBV7-2,TRBJ2-5,.,few,CASSLKWQGWETQYF,TGTGCCAGCAGCTTAAAGTGGCAGGGGTGGGAGACCCAGTACTTC
TRBV9,TRBJ1-3,TRBD1,.,CASTPTGNENTIYF,TGTGCCAGCACCCCGACAGGGAATGAAAACACCATATATTTT
TRBV7-2,TRBJ2-5,TRBD2,.,CASSVLAGVGEETQYF,TGTGCCAGCAGCGTACTAGCGGGAGTGGGGGAAGAGACCCAGTACTTC
TRBV7-6,TRBJ1-4,.,few,CASSSPAEGGKLFF,TGTGCCAGCAGCTCTCCCGCGGAAGGGGGAAAACTGTTTTTT
TRBV19,TRBJ2-3,TRBD1,.,CASSATGGEDTQYF,TGTGCCAGTAGTGCGACAGGGGGAGAAGATACGCAGTATTTT
TRBV30,TRBJ1-5,TRBD1,.,CACDRDRGIQPQHF,TGTGCCTGTGACCGGGACAGGGGTATTCAGCCCCAGCATTTT
TRBV7-8,TRBJ1-1,TRBD1,few,CASSSPAGGRNTEAFF,TGTGCCAGCAGCTCCCCGGCAGGGGGAAGGAACACTGAAGCTTTCTTT
TRBV21-1,TRBJ2-2,.,few,CASSKVGEGYGELFF,TGTGCCAGCAGCAAAGTGGGAGAGGGATACGGGGAGCTGTTTTTT
TRBV6-5,TRBJ2-7,.,.,CASIRGAFGSYEQYF,TGTGCCAGCATACGGGGGGCATTTGGGTCCTACGAGCAGTACTTC
TRBV29-1,TRBJ2-1,.,.,CSASGLYIEQFF,TGCAGCGCTTCAGGGTTATACATCGAGCAGTTCTTC
TRBV19,TRBJ1-5,.,.,CASSRTTGQPQHF,TGTGCCAGTTCCCGAACGACAGGTCAGCCCCAGCATTTT
TRBV28,TRBJ2-5,.,.,CASSPFLRKTQYF,TGTGCCAGCAGTCCCTTCCTGCGGAAGACCCAGTACTTC
TRBV29-1,TRBJ1-4,.,few,CSVHGGVELFF,TGCAGCGTCCACGGCGGGGTTGAACTGTTTTTT
TRBV18,TRBJ2-4,.,.,CASSPVEGLHIQYF,TGTGCCAGCTCTCCCGTGGAGGGTTTGCACATTCAGTACTTC
TRBV7-2,TRBJ2-2,.,few,CATQNQGTNTGELFF,TGTGCCACCCAGAACCAGGGGACGAACACCGGGGAGCTGTTTTTT
TRBV28,TRBJ2-7,.,once,CASLQGYEQYF,TGTGCCAGTTTACAGGGATACGAGCAGTACTTC
TRBV4-3,TRBJ1-2,TRBD1,few,CASSQLGTGGKYGYTF,TGCGCCAGCAGCCAACTGGGGACAGGGGGCAAGTATGGCTACACCTTC
TRBV6-6,TRBJ2-5,.,.,CASSQPGSYQETQYF,TGTGCCAGCAGCCAACCGGGGAGTTACCAAGAGACCCAGTACTTC
TRBV19,TRBJ2-1,.,.,CASSITGSSYNEQFF,TGTGCCAGTAGTATCACAGGGAGCTCCTACAATGAGCAGTTCTTC
TRBV28,TRBJ1-2,TRBD1,.,CASSSGQGPYGYTF,TGTGCCAGCAGTTCCGGACAGGGTCCTTATGGCTACACCTTC
TRBV7-7,TRBJ2-7,TRBD1,few,CASSPWPGQGYYEQYF,TGTGCCAGCAGCCCATGGCCAGGACAGGGGTACTACGAGCAGTACTTC
TRBV7-9,TRBJ2-1,.,.,CASRATRGVNEQFF,TGTGCCAGCAGGGCTACCAGGGGAGTGAATGAGCAGTTCTTC
TRBV28,TRBJ2-7,.,few,CASRETGPLYEQYF,TGTGCCAGCAGGGAAACAGGGCCCCTCTACGAGCAGTACTTC
TRBV19,TRBJ1-5,TRBD1,few,CASSIGGQTGDQPQHF,TGTGCCAGTAGTATAGGGGGACAGACAGGGGATCAGCCCCAGCATTTT
TRBV5-1,TRBJ2-1,.,.,CASSFEGKVYNEQFF,TGCGCCAGCAGCTTCGAGGGAAAGGTCTACAATGAGCAGTTCTTC
TRBV11-1,TRBJ2-1,.,.,CASSARGKGRYNEQFF,TGTGCCAGCAGCGCCAGGGGCAAGGGGCGCTACAATGAGCAGTTCTTC
TRBV7-6,TRBJ1-6,.,few,CASSLARTHSPLHF,TGTGCCAGCAGCTTAGCCAGAACCCATTCACCCCTCCACTTT
TRBV25-1,TRBJ2-7,.,few,CASKGGPRSYEQYF,TGTGCCAGCAAGGGAGGTCCACGCTCCTACGAGCAGTACTTC
TRBV4-3,TRBJ1-3,.,few,CASSLEVGGLNSGNTIYF,TGCGCCAGCAGCCTCGAGGTCGGGGGGCTGAACTCTGGAAACACCATATATTTT
TRBV5-1,TRBJ1-4,.,.,CASSWAGESREKLFF,TGCGCCAGCAGCTGGGCGGGGGAGTCCAGGGAAAAACTGTTTTTT
TRBV7-9,TRBJ2-7,.,few,CASSPASVGSYEQYF,TGTGCCAGCAGCCCCGCCTCGGTCGGCTCCTACGAGCAGTACTTC
TRBV7-2,TRBJ2-5,TRBD2,.,CASKWTSGSAEKTQYF,TGTGCCAGCAAGTGGACTAGCGGGAGTGCAGAGAAGACCCAGTACTTC
TRBV27,TRBJ1-6,TRBD1,.,CASSWTGVGNSPLHF,TGTGCCAGCAGTTGGACAGGGGTGGGTAATTCACCCCTCCACTTT
TRBV7-2,TRBJ2-7,TRBD1,few,CASSWTGYEQYF,TGTGCCAGCAGCTGGACAGGGTACGAGCAGTACTTC